Below are 21 T cell receptor beta chains sequenced from a single sample in a study of shared clonotypes between healthy human individuals. Method: immunoSEQ multiplex PCR; TCRdb's copy keeps in-frame clones and lacks some. Among about 1.1 million clones, 75% to 80% were seen once, and the ten largest hold 0.5% to 0.65%. Sequencing was done on a sample of memory CD4+ T cells from PBMCs. Subset in this sample: CD45RA-negative fraction. These receptors all come from a man younger than 35 in good health. Some clones in this sample may be carry-over from other donors' samples.

This clone was counted between two and nine times. Additional DNA sequences in this sample encode the identical CDR3. The J gene is TRBJ1-2, the V gene TRBV15; 7 nucleotides agree with TRBD1. CDR3 length: 13 amino acids. The germline V gene encodes CDR1 LNHNV and CDR2 YYDKDF (reference sequence). Germline trimming cut 4 bases from V and 8 bases from J; bases unmatched to any gene: 7. The CDR3 here is CATSTSDRRGYTF. CDR3 bases: TGTGCCACCAGCACCTCGGACAGGAGGGGCTACACCTTC.

Comments on this clone: This may be a read error, as it is one base from a much larger clone. Other DNA sequences within the sample encode an identical CDR3. The V and J genes are TRBV28 and TRBJ1-6; D remains ambiguous. Germline CDR1 and CDR2: MDHEN and SYDVKM. The CDR3 totals 13 residues. The CDR3 DNA reads TGCGTGGGTCAAAGCGGGCCCAATTCACCCCTCCACTTC. Amino acid sequence: CVGQSGPNSPLHF.

The chain uses TRBV9 and TRBJ2-2, with TRBD2 identical over 7 bases. V trimming: 0 bases; J trimming: 3 bases; junction bases outside the gene matches: 8. Per the germline V gene, CDR1 is SGDLS and CDR2 is YYNGEE. The CDR3 runs to 17 residues. DNA for the CDR3: TGTGCCAGCAGCGTAGAGCCTGCGGGGGAGGACACCGGGGAGCTGTTTTTT. This sequence encodes CASSVEPAGEDTGELFF.

The rearrangement uses TRBV6-1 and TRBJ1-1; possible D gene TRBD1, 5 bases. V was cut by 7 bases and J by 1 base, with 10 bases left in between. CDR3 length: 13 residues. The V gene's germline CDR1 is MNHNS and CDR2 SASEGT. The chain's CDR3 is CASTRGRNTEAFF. CDR3 bases: TGTGCCAGCACTAGGGGTCGGAACACTGAAGCTTTCTTT.

This chain uses TRBV9 with TRBJ2-5, with no clear D. Germline CDR1 and CDR2: SGDLS and YYNGEE. V was trimmed by 4 bases and J by 1 base, leaving 11 bases between them. The CDR3 contains 14 residues. CDR3 amino acids: CASSPAAAQETQYF. The CDR3 coding sequence is TGTGCCAGCAGCCCTGCTGCGGCCCAAGAGACCCAGTACTTC.

The chain is built from TRBV30 and TRBJ1-3; unclear D gene. Germline-derived CDR1 and CDR2 are GTSNPN and SVGIG (reference sequence). V lost 2 bases to trimming and J lost 0 bases, with 8 bases between them. CDR3 size: 14 residues. The CDR3 is CAWSQDPSGNTIYF. CDR3 nucleotides: TGTGCCTGGAGTCAGGACCCCTCTGGAAACACCATATATTTT.

The CDR3 spells CASRRTADYNEQFF. The DNA for the CDR3 is TGTGCCAGCAGGCGGACAGCCGATTACAATGAGCAGTTCTTC. The chain is built from TRBV6-5 and TRBJ2-1, with a tentative D call TRBD1 (6 bases). CDR1 and CDR2 from the germline V gene are MNHEY and SVGAGI. V lost 6 bases to trimming and J lost 4 bases, with 13 bases between them. The length of the CDR3 is 14 residues.

The chain carries TRBV30 and TRBJ2-1, with TRBD2 matching over 7 bases. The CDR3 consists of 14 residues. Germline-derived CDR1 and CDR2 are GTSNPN and SVGIG (reference sequence). The V gene end was trimmed by 2 bases and the J gene end by 10 bases; junction bases not matched to a gene: 11. CDR3 coding DNA: TGTGCCTGGAGTACCCAAAGCGGGAAAAGCGAGCAGTTCTTC. It encodes CAWSTQSGKSEQFF.

This rearrangement joins TRBV11-3 to TRBJ2-3; unclear D gene. The CDR3 loop spans 13 amino acids. The germline V gene has CDR1 SGHNT and CDR2 YENEEA. Deletions cut 3 bases from V and 14 bases from J, with 18 bases between. The CDR3 is CASSLHRASAPYF. The CDR3 DNA reads TGTGCCAGCAGCTTGCATCGGGCCAGCGCCCCGTATTTT.

The chain uses TRBV11-2 and TRBJ2-7; no firm D call. This CDR3 has 16 residues. V shed 3 bases and J shed 0 bases, with 15 bases lying between them. The V gene's germline CDR1 is SGHAT and CDR2 FQNNGV. DNA of the CDR3: TGTGCCAGCAGCTTCCATTACGGCAGGAGCTCCTACGAGCAGTACTTC. Its protein is CASSFHYGRSSYEQYF.

This rearrangement joins TRBV7-2 to TRBJ1-1; D perhaps matches TRBD1 (5 bases). V lost 5 bases, J lost 7 bases, and 17 bases lay in between. The CDR3 is 14 residues long. Germline CDR1 reads SGHTA; CDR2 reads FQGNSA. The CDR3 DNA reads TGTGCCAGCAGCCAAAGGGAGGGGCCCTTTGAAGCTTTCTTT. The encoded protein is CASSQREGPFEAFF.

The chain employs TRBV7-2 and TRBJ1-5, with 7 bases matching TRBD1. Germline lookup yields CDR1 SGHTA and CDR2 FQGNSA. J gave up 2 bases and V 2 bases, and 6 bases lay outside the gene matches. The CDR3 loop spans 16 amino acids. CDR3 loop: CASSLSRTGGNQPQHF. The CDR3 DNA sequence: TGTGCCAGCAGCTTATCACGGACAGGTGGCAATCAGCCCCAGCATTTT. Full variable domain (missing parts from reference TRBV7-2 and TRBJ1-5): GAGVSQSPSNKVTEKGKDVELRCDPISGHTALYWYRQSLGQGLEFLIYFQGNSAPDKSGLPSDRFSAERTGGSVSTLTIQRTQQEDSAVYLCASSLSRTGGNQPQHFGDGTRLSIL.

This clone was seen ten or more times. The chain employs TRBV28 and TRBJ1-4; 10 bases agree with TRBD1. Germline loops: CDR1 MDHEN, CDR2 SYDVKM. This CDR3 comprises 16 residues. V lost 5 bases, J lost 5 bases, and 8 bases stayed unmatched. The CDR3 nucleotides are TGTGCCAGCAGTGCCTGGGACAGGGGACGAAATGAAAAACTGTTTTTT. Its protein product is CASSAWDRGRNEKLFF. Drawing the rest from reference TRBV28 and TRBJ1-4, the complete variable domain is DVKVTQSSRYLVKRTGEKVFLECVQDMDHENMFWYRQDPGLGLRLIYFSYDVKMKEKGDIPEGYSVSREKKERFSLILESASTNQTSMYLCASSAWDRGRNEKLFFGSGTQLSVL.

This clone has just a few counts. Other DNA sequences within the sample encode an identical CDR3. The CDR3 sequence: CASSLRYQETQYF. The CDR3 nucleotides read TGTGCCAGCAGTTTACGGTACCAAGAGACCCAGTACTTC. The chain links TRBV27 to TRBJ2-5; D ambiguous. Trimming stripped 2 bases from V and 0 bases from J, with 4 bases between. The CDR3 totals 13 residues. Germline CDR1 is MNHEY and CDR2 is SMNVEV (reference sequence).

The gene calls are TRBV5-4 and TRBJ2-5, with TRBD2 matching 7 bases. The CDR3 contains 14 residues. V trimming: 2 bases; J trimming: 9 bases; junction bases outside the gene matches: 10. Germline V gives CDR1 SGHNT, CDR2 YYREEE (reference sequence). The CDR3 reads CASSFSGVPGAQYF. The CDR3 DNA reads TGTGCCAGCAGCTTCAGCGGGGTCCCGGGGGCCCAGTACTTC.

V gene TRBV7-8 combines with J gene TRBJ2-5; 7 bases fit TRBD1. This CDR3 region has 16 residues. Germline trimming cut 1 base from V and 6 bases from J; bases unmatched to any gene: 11. Germline loops: CDR1 SGHVS, CDR2 FQNEAQ. The CDR3 sequence: CASSLVETGSGKTQYF. The CDR3 DNA is TGTGCCAGCAGCTTAGTCGAGACAGGGTCTGGGAAGACCCAGTACTTC.

This sequence joins TRBV7-2 and TRBJ2-5, with 7 bases that match TRBD2. Germline V lookup: CDR1 SGHTA, CDR2 FQGNSA. Trimming at V came to 5 bases and at J to 5 bases, leaving 17 bases not matched to a gene. There are 17 residues in the CDR3. Here the CDR3 DNA reads TGTGCCAGCAGCCCTAGAGTAGGAGCGGGACGGTATGAGACCCAGTACTTC. It yields the protein CASSPRVGAGRYETQYF.

The chain recombines TRBV28 with TRBJ2-1, with 15 bases fitting TRBD2. CDR1 is MDHEN and CDR2 is SYDVKM in the germline V gene. This CDR3 has 13 residues. V dropped 10 bases and J dropped 10; count of bases not matched to a gene: 5. The CDR3 nucleotides are TGTGCCAACCAAGGACTAGCGGGAGGGGAGCAGTTCTTC. Translated: CANQGLAGGEQFF.

V usage is TRBV5-1 and J usage is TRBJ2-7; the D gene is possibly TRBD1 (5 bases). CDR3 length: 14 amino acids. The V end lost 0 bases, the J end lost 3 bases, and 10 bases lay between the germline ends. The germline V gene has CDR1 SGHRS and CDR2 YFSETQ. The CDR3 DNA follows: TGCGCCAGCAGCTTGGGACAGCCTGGCTACGAGCAGTACTTC. Translated, it gives CASSLGQPGYEQYF.

In DNA, the CDR3 is TGCGCCAGCAGCTTGCCTAAACTAGCGGGAGGATACAATGAGCAGTTCTTC. It codes for CASSLPKLAGGYNEQFF. V and J are TRBV5-1 and TRBJ2-1; TRBD2 aligns across 12 bases. J gave up 4 bases and V 1 base, and 6 bases lay outside the gene matches. This CDR3 spans 17 amino acids. The germline gives CDR1 SGHRS, CDR2 YFSETQ. Combining the CDR3 with reference TRBV5-1 and TRBJ2-1 gives the whole variable domain KAGVTQTPRYLIKTRGQQVTLSCSPISGHRSVSWYQQTPGQGLQFLFEYFSETQRNKGNFPGRFSGRQFSNSRSEMNVSTLELGDSALYLCASSLPKLAGGYNEQFFGPGTRLTVL.

The V gene is TRBV5-1, the J gene TRBJ1-2; D gene unclear. The CDR3 runs 15 residues. The V gene's germline CDR1 is SGHRS and CDR2 YFSETQ. V was shortened by 4 bases and J by 2 bases, with 15 bases between the two germline ends. The CDR3 spells CASSPGGSLNYGYTF. The CDR3 region has the DNA TGCGCCAGCAGCCCGGGAGGCTCCCTCAACTATGGCTACACCTTC.